The TCR beta chain under discussion was sequenced for a study of blood T cell repertoires in COVID-19. Study-wide context: Samples taken during acute and convalescent COVID-19 were collected in the United States, Italy and Spain. In each case, the material was cDNA or gDNA derived from T cells, B-cell-depleted T cells, or PBMCs.

In the study's own analysis: Reference gene primer amplification gave estimated nucleated cell counts. Some clones are missing from TCRdb's copy, which holds only in-frame ones; the method was immunoSEQ multiplex PCR. V and J calls and clone size are those listed in that table; D and trimming were worked out from the DNA. The top ten hold over 4.5% of the sample, which has about 200,000 clones, under 90% seen once. Trimming cost V 4 bases and J 4 bases, with 8 bases left between them. Germline CDR1 GTSNPN, CDR2 SVGIG (reference sequence). The CDR3 sequence is 12 residues long. The TCR sequence derives from a man older than 75 with acute or convalescent COVID-19. The sequencing input was peripheral blood. This chain uses TRBV30 with TRBJ1-5, with D possibly TRBD1 on 6 matching bases. The CDR3 DNA reads TGTGCCTGGACTACAGGGAATCAGCCCCAGCATTTT. It is translated as CAWTTGNQPQHF.